This entry is about one T cell receptor beta chain. V dropped 2 bases and J dropped 2; count of bases not matched to a gene: 8. The CDR3 extends over 18 amino acids. Per germline, CDR1 SEHNR and CDR2 FQNEAQ (reference sequence). Isolated PBMCs totaled at least 7 million in each sample. The data were taken from a study of blood T cells in healthy people across ages. Alongside a J-beta primer mix, a sample-barcoded 5' primer served in a second PCR lasting about 7 to 11 cycles. Each CDR3 protein is one row after TCRdb ran MiXCR on the 5' RACE reads. The sample yields 1,100,000 or so distinct CDR3 sequences, under 55% seen once.

The sequence was obtained from a woman aged 55 to 70 in good health. This chain uses TRBV7-9 with TRBJ2-3; 12 positions agree with TRBD1. The source material was blood. The CDR3 region has the DNA TGTGCCAGCAGCTTAATCGGAGGGACAGGGGGCTACACAGATACGCAGTATTTT. Residues: CASSLIGGTGGYTDTQYF.